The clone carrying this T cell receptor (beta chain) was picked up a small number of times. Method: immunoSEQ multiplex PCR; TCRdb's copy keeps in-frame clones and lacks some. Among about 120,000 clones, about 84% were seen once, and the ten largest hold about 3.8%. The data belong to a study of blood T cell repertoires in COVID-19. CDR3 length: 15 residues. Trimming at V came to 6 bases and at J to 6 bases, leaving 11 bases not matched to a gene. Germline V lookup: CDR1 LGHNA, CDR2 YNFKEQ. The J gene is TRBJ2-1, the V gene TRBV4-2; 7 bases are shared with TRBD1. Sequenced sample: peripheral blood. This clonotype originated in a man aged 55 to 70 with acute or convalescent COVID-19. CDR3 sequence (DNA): TGTGCCAGCAGAGATAGGGGGCTAGGAGGCAATGAGCAGTTCTTC. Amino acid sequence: CASRDRGLGGNEQFF.